The 30 T cell receptor beta chains reported below all come from one sample, sequenced in a study of shared clonotypes between healthy human individuals. CD45RO-negative, CCR7-positively selected cells formed the naive CD8 fraction, excluding terminally differentiated effector memory CD45RA+ cells. Produced via immunoSEQ multiplex PCR; TCRdb's table is partial and in-frame only. The table lists about 2 million clones, about 95% of them singletons. The sequenced material came from naive CD8+ T cells sorted from blood. These receptors came from a man aged 18 to 29 in good health.

This clone was observed once. The chain employs TRBV2 and TRBJ1-5; perhaps TRBD1 as D (6 bases). CDR1 is SNHLY, CDR2 FYNNEI, per germline. The CDR3 contains 16 residues. The V and J ends lost 8 bases and 2 bases respectively, with 19 bases between them. CDR3 amino acids: CASLTPRGPGNQPQHF. The CDR3 DNA reads TGTGCCAGCCTGACCCCCAGGGGACCGGGCAATCAGCCCCAGCATTTT.

About this clone itself: Within the sample, other DNA sequences also encode this same CDR3. This chain links TRBV28 with TRBJ2-7, with 7 bases aligning to TRBD1. The junction had 4 bases not matched to a gene; V was cut back by 2 bases and J by 3 bases. The CDR3 totals 14 residues. Germline V gene data show CDR1 as MDHEN and CDR2 as SYDVKM. The CDR3 is CASSLRDRDYEQYF. The CDR3 DNA reads as TGTGCCAGCAGTTTAAGGGACAGAGACTACGAGCAGTACTTC.

V gene TRBV6-5 combines with J gene TRBJ1-4; possibly TRBD1 for D (6 bases). V was cut by 5 bases and J by 4 bases, with 11 bases left in between. CDR1 MNHEY and CDR2 SVGAGI come from the germline V gene. This CDR3 region has 14 residues. The CDR3: CASSAGQFNEKLFF. CDR3 DNA: TGTGCCAGCAGTGCAGGACAGTTTAATGAAAAACTGTTTTTT.

With respect to this clone: Other nucleotide sequences in the sample specify the same CDR3. The DNA for the CDR3 is TGTGCCAGCAGTTTATTGGCGGGGGGCTCCTACGAGCAGTACTTC. This translates into CASSLLAGGSYEQYF. This chain connects TRBV27 to TRBJ2-7, with 8 bases aligning to TRBD2. V was clipped by 1 base and J by 0 bases; unmatched bases: 2. The germline gives CDR1 MNHEY, CDR2 SMNVEV (reference sequence). The CDR3 loop spans 15 amino acids.

The J gene is TRBJ1-2, the V gene TRBV9; D remains ambiguous. Germline CDR1 is SGDLS and CDR2 is YYNGEE. The V and J ends lost 1 base and 8 bases respectively, with 9 bases between them. The CDR3 length is 12 residues. The CDR3 DNA is TGTGCCAGCAGCGTATTGGGTAGCGGCTACACCTTC. Its translation: CASSVLGSGYTF. Full variable domain (remainder filled in from reference TRBV9 and TRBJ1-2): DSGVTQTPKHLITATGQRVTLRCSPRSGDLSVYWYQQSLDQGLQFLIQYYNGEERAKGNILERFSAQQFPDLHSELNLSSLELGDSALYFCASSVLGSGYTFGSGTRLTVV.

This chain links TRBV4-3 with TRBJ2-2; 9 bases fit TRBD2. V lost 5 bases, J lost 6 bases, and 7 bases stayed unmatched. This CDR3 is 15 amino acids long. Germline V gene lookup returns CDR1 LGHNA and CDR2 YSLEER. The CDR3 spells CASSSPGLAPGELFF. Written as DNA, the CDR3 is TGCGCCAGCAGCTCGCCGGGACTAGCCCCCGGGGAGCTGTTTTTT.

As regards this clone: The sample has other DNA sequences that encode this CDR3 too. V is TRBV13 and J is TRBJ1-1; the D is unclear. CDR1 is PRHDT, CDR2 FYEKMQ, per germline (reference sequence). The V gene lost 3 bases and the J gene lost 3 bases, with 5 bases spanning the gap. The CDR3 is 12 residues long. The DNA of the CDR3 is TGTGCCAGCAGCTTTCAAGACACTGAAGCTTTCTTT. It is translated as CASSFQDTEAFF.

This chain joins TRBV4-1 and TRBJ2-7; possibly TRBD2 for D (6 bases). Germline loops: CDR1 MGHRA, CDR2 YSYEKL. The CDR3 is 16 amino acids. The V and J ends lost 0 bases and 3 bases respectively, with 15 bases between them. CDR3 sequence reads: CASSQDGNSGNYEQYF. CDR3 DNA sequence: TGCGCCAGCAGCCAAGATGGGAATAGCGGCAACTACGAGCAGTACTTC.

J is TRBJ2-7 and V is TRBV27; TRBD1 matches at 9 bases. The CDR3 contains 16 residues. V lost 3 bases, J lost 2 bases, and 8 bases stayed unmatched. CDR1 MNHEY and CDR2 SMNVEV come from the germline V gene (reference sequence). The CDR3 is CASSFLRQGGTYEQYF. In DNA form, the CDR3 reads TGTGCCAGCAGTTTCCTAAGACAGGGGGGAACCTACGAGCAGTACTTC.

This clone was recorded only once. The chain is built from TRBV7-8 and TRBJ1-1; 11 positions agree with TRBD1. V lost 0 bases and J lost 4; bases outside the gene matches: 4. The length of the CDR3 is 16 residues. Germline V lookup: CDR1 SGHVS, CDR2 FQNEAQ. The CDR3 loop reads CASSLAGQGGFTEAFF. CDR3 coding DNA: TGTGCCAGCAGCTTAGCGGGACAGGGGGGATTCACTGAAGCTTTCTTT.

The V and J genes are TRBV6-1 and TRBJ2-3; a weak D match, TRBD2 (5 bases). Trimming pared 2 bases from V and 4 bases from J, leaving 13 bases between. In germline, CDR1 is MNHNS, CDR2 SASEGT. The CDR3 has 15 residues. DNA for the CDR3: TGTGCCAGCAGTGAACTAGCCTCAGTCCCAGATACGCAGTATTTT. This encodes CASSELASVPDTQYF.

V is TRBV7-8 and J is TRBJ1-2; 9 bases match TRBD1. The junction had 6 bases not matched to a gene; V was cut back by 11 bases and J by 8 bases. The CDR3 is 11 residues long. CDR1 and CDR2 (germline): SGHVS, FQNEAQ. The CDR3 here is CAGWTGDGYTF. CDR3 nucleotide sequence: TGTGCCGGCTGGACAGGGGACGGCTACACCTTC.

This clone was picked up one time. The gene calls are TRBV9 and TRBJ1-6; D possibly corresponds to TRBD1 (6 bases). The CDR3 totals 15 residues. Germline assignment: CDR1 SGDLS and CDR2 YYNGEE. V was pared by 0 bases and J by 8 bases, with 12 bases between. The DNA of the CDR3 is TGTGCCAGCAGCGTAGAAAGAGAGGGGGATTCACCCCTCCACTTT. The encoded protein is CASSVEREGDSPLHF.

The rearrangement links TRBV19 to TRBJ2-7, with a tentative D call TRBD1 (5 bases). Germline values: CDR1 LNHDA, CDR2 SQIVND (reference sequence). The CDR3 spans 12 residues. V lost 6 bases to trimming and J lost 5 bases, with 11 bases between them. CDR3 amino acids: CASSLQGHEQYF. CDR3 DNA: TGTGCCAGTAGCTTGCAGGGCCACGAGCAGTACTTC.

This sequence joins TRBV9 and TRBJ1-1, with D possibly being TRBD1 (5 bases). V lost 3 bases and J lost 0, with 9 bases in between. The germline V gene has CDR1 SGDLS and CDR2 YYNGEE. This CDR3 is built from 14 residues. The CDR3 spells CASSAAGMNTEAFF. CDR3 in DNA: TGTGCCAGCAGCGCAGCAGGGATGAACACTGAAGCTTTCTTT.

The rearrangement uses TRBV20-1 and TRBJ2-1; D not certain. This CDR3 is built from 11 residues. CDR1 and CDR2 (germline): DFQATT, SNEGSKA (reference sequence). V lost 5 bases to trimming and J lost 5 bases, with 7 bases between them. The CDR3: CSARPDNEQFF. CDR3 DNA sequence: TGCAGTGCTCGCCCAGACAATGAGCAGTTCTTC.

The chain recombines TRBV5-6 with TRBJ2-3; D unresolved. Germline lookup yields CDR1 SGHDT and CDR2 YYEEEE. The CDR3 extends over 15 amino acids. The germline V and J ends were trimmed by 0 bases and 6 bases, with 14 bases remaining between them. The CDR3 loop reads CASSLGFSSVDTQYF. CDR3 coding DNA: TGTGCCAGCAGCTTGGGATTTTCATCGGTTGATACGCAGTATTTT.

J is TRBJ2-7 and V is TRBV2, with TRBD1 matching 10 bases. The CDR3 contains 15 residues. CDR1 SNHLY and CDR2 FYNNEI come from the germline V gene. Trimming removed 3 bases from V and 2 bases from J; junction bases left unmatched: 4. In nucleotides, the CDR3 is TGTGCCAGCAGTGACCGGACAGGGGGAGCCTACGAGCAGTACTTC. Translation gives CASSDRTGGAYEQYF.

The chain is built from TRBV7-9 and TRBJ2-7; TRBD1 matches 7 bases. In germline, CDR1 is SEHNR, CDR2 FQNEAQ (reference sequence). The junction had 4 bases not matched to a gene; V was cut back by 2 bases and J by 3 bases. This CDR3 is 14 amino acids long. In DNA form, the CDR3 reads TGTGCCAGCAGCTTATATGGGACAGACTACGAGCAGTACTTC. It translates to CASSLYGTDYEQYF.

This clone was observed once. The chain joins TRBV29-1 to TRBJ2-7, with D tentatively TRBD2 (6 bases). In germline, CDR1 is SQVTM, CDR2 ANQGSEA. The CDR3 has 15 amino acids. The V end was cut by 3 bases, the J end by 3 bases, with 18 bases between. CDR3: CSVEGEEGIHYEQYF. DNA of the CDR3: TGCAGCGTTGAGGGTGAGGAGGGGATCCACTACGAGCAGTACTTC.

The chain recombines TRBV12-5 with TRBJ2-2; maybe TRBD2 (6 bases). Germline CDR1 reads LGHNT; CDR2 reads FRNRAP. The ends were cut back, 5 bases at V and 6 bases at J, with 16 bases in the middle. CDR3 length: 15 amino acids. The CDR3 DNA reads as TGTGCTAGTGGTCCCGGGCCACAGCGGGCCGGGGAGCTGTTTTTT. Protein: CASGPGPQRAGELFF. The whole variable domain, remainder taken from reference TRBV12-5 and TRBJ2-2, is DARVTQTPRHKVTEMGQEVTMRCQPILGHNTVFWYRQTMMQGLELLAYFRNRAPLDDSGMPKDRFSAEMPDATLATLKIQPSEPRDSAVYFCASGPGPQRAGELFFGEGSRLTVL.

The chain employs TRBV28 and TRBJ1-1, with no clear D. The length of the CDR3 is 15 residues. Trimming removed 6 bases at V and 0 bases at J, with 14 bases between. Per germline, CDR1 MDHEN and CDR2 SYDVKM. The DNA for the CDR3 is TGTGCCAGCAGAGAGGAAGGCTTAATGAACACTGAAGCTTTCTTT. Its protein is CASREEGLMNTEAFF. The full variable domain, in which reference TRBV28 and TRBJ1-1 provide the parts outside the CDR3, is DVKVTQSSRYLVKRTGEKVFLECVQDMDHENMFWYRQDPGLGLRLIYFSYDVKMKEKGDIPEGYSVSREKKERFSLILESASTNQTSMYLCASREEGLMNTEAFFGQGTRLTVV.

DNA for the CDR3: TGTGCCAGCAGCTTAGCGTACGGGGGCGCTGAAGCTTTCTTT. It encodes CASSLAYGGAEAFF. The chain uses TRBV7-9 and TRBJ1-1; D is perhaps TRBD1 (6 bases). The V gene's germline CDR1 is SEHNR and CDR2 FQNEAQ (reference sequence). The germline V and J ends were trimmed by 0 bases and 6 bases, with 11 bases remaining between them. This CDR3 has 14 amino acids.

V gene TRBV18 combines with J gene TRBJ2-1, with 7 bases lining up with TRBD2. The CDR3 sequence is 13 residues long. V trimming: 8 bases; J trimming: 10 bases; junction bases outside the gene matches: 11. Looked up from germline, CDR1 is KGHSH and CDR2 is LQKENI. CDR3: CASGTTATEEQFF. The CDR3 DNA follows: TGTGCCAGCGGGACTACCGCGACAGAGGAGCAGTTCTTC. The full variable domain, with the rest looked up from reference TRBV18 and TRBJ2-1, is NAGVMQNPRHLVRRRGQEARLRCSPMKGHSHVYWYRQLPEEGLKFMVYLQKENIIDESGMPKERFSAEFPKEGPSILRIQQVVRGDSAAYFCASGTTATEEQFFGPGTRLTVL.

The gene calls are TRBV4-2 and TRBJ1-3; D unresolved. Between the trimmed V and J ends, which lost 1 base and 0 bases, there was a span of 19 bases. The CDR3 extends over 19 amino acids. Per the germline V gene, CDR1 is LGHNA and CDR2 is YNFKEQ. CDR3: CASSQAKDRTGSSGNTIYF. The DNA for the CDR3 is TGTGCCAGCAGCCAAGCTAAGGACCGCACGGGGAGCTCTGGAAACACCATATATTTT.

This clone has just one count. The J gene is TRBJ1-1, the V gene TRBV10-2; tentatively, D is TRBD1 (5 bases). Germline V gene data show CDR1 as WSHSY and CDR2 as SAAADI. Trimming pared 1 base from V and 4 bases from J, leaving 13 bases between. The CDR3 loop spans 15 amino acids. In DNA form, the CDR3 reads TGCGCCAGCAGTGAGTTGATAGGGGTGGGCACTGAAGCTTTCTTT. This encodes CASSELIGVGTEAFF.

This rearrangement joins TRBV10-3 to TRBJ2-3; TRBD2 matches 11 bases. The CDR3 extends over 16 amino acids. Germline CDR1 and CDR2: ENHRY and SYGVKD. V dropped 5 bases and J dropped 6; count of bases not matched to a gene: 10. CDR3 coding DNA: TGTGCCATCAGTATTCTGGGGACTAGCGGTGCGGATACGCAGTATTTT. Translated: CAISILGTSGADTQYF.

This chain joins TRBV4-1 and TRBJ2-7; TRBD1 agrees at 8 bases. The CDR3 totals 17 residues. Germline values: CDR1 MGHRA, CDR2 YSYEKL. Unmatched junction bases numbered 12, after V lost 0 bases and J lost 5 bases. The CDR3 protein is CASSQDRDRYGNNEQYF. The CDR3 DNA sequence: TGCGCCAGCAGCCAAGATCGGGACAGGTACGGCAACAACGAGCAGTACTTC.

V gene TRBV27 combines with J gene TRBJ1-2; 9 bases match TRBD1. Germline loops: CDR1 MNHEY, CDR2 SMNVEV (reference sequence). This CDR3 spans 15 amino acids. Losses at the gene ends were 5 bases for V and 5 bases for J; bases not matched to a gene: 9. CDR3 loop: CASSPLQGALYGYTF. In nucleotides, the CDR3 is TGTGCCAGCAGTCCTCTACAGGGGGCCCTATATGGCTACACCTTC.

This clone has only a few counts. Different DNA sequences within this sample yield the same CDR3. This rearrangement joins TRBV13 to TRBJ2-7; D gene ambiguous. The CDR3 is 11 amino acids. Germline values: CDR1 PRHDT, CDR2 FYEKMQ (reference sequence). V lost 1 base, J lost 3 bases, and 1 base lay in between. The CDR3 DNA follows: TGTGCCAGCAGCTTAGACTACGAGCAGTACTTC. This codes for CASSLDYEQYF. Variable domain in full (rest from reference TRBV13 and TRBJ2-7): AAGVIQSPRHLIKEKRETATLKCYPIPRHDTVYWYQQGPGQDPQFLISFYEKMQSDKGSIPDRFSAQQFSDYHSELNMSSLELGDSALYFCASSLDYEQYFGPGTRLTVT.